This entry lists 23 T cell receptor beta chains sequenced from one sample in a study of T cells after yellow fever vaccination. TCRdb passed the 5' RACE reads through MiXCR, listing each CDR3 protein once. Of 550,000 to 750,000 distinct CDR3 sequences detected, roughly 13% appear once; the ten largest clones hold over 13%. The specimen comprised PBMCs, sampled on the day of the yellow fever booster vaccination. The receptors come from a man aged 30 to 45 who received the YFV17D yellow fever vaccine.

CDR3 protein: CASSFSGRGGTDTQYF. For the CDR3, the DNA is TGTGCCAGCAGTTTCAGCGGGAGAGGAGGAACAGATACGCAGTATTTT. The rearrangement joins TRBV28 to TRBJ2-3; 8 bases are a match to TRBD2. CDR1 and CDR2 from the germline V gene are MDHEN and SYDVKM. The CDR3 has 16 residues. J gave up 3 bases and V 3 bases, and 8 bases lay outside the gene matches.

In this sample, this clonotype turned up a few times. The chain combines TRBV6-5 with TRBJ2-5, with 7 bases fitting TRBD1. This CDR3 is 15 amino acids long. The ends lost 4 bases at V and 2 bases at J; junction bases unmatched: 7. Germline CDR1 and CDR2: MNHEY and SVGAGI. The CDR3 nucleotides are TGTGCCAGCAGTTTTGGGACAGTAAGGCAAGAGACCCAGTACTTC. Its translation: CASSFGTVRQETQYF.

This chain joins TRBV7-6 and TRBJ2-7; maybe TRBD1 (5 bases). Trimming left V 2 bases short and J 5 bases short, with 10 bases between. CDR1 is SGHVS and CDR2 is FNYEAQ in the germline V gene. There are 13 residues in the CDR3. Here the CDR3 DNA reads TGTGCCAGCAGCTTAAGGGGTATCAACGAGCAGTACTTC. This translates into CASSLRGINEQYF.

This clonotype has a handful of counts. V is TRBV7-6 and J is TRBJ2-2; D unresolved. V was clipped by 5 bases and J by 5 bases, with 12 bases between them. The CDR3 covers 14 residues. The germline CDR1 and CDR2 sequences are SGHVS and FNYEAQ. CDR3 protein: CASSPSPGTGELFF. As DNA, the CDR3 is TGTGCCAGCAGCCCCTCCCCGGGTACCGGGGAGCTGTTTTTT.

This clonotype showed up just a few times. The DNA of the CDR3 is TGTGCCAGCAGTCCGTGGCGGTCCTACGAGCAGTACTTC. It yields the protein CASSPWRSYEQYF. The chain uses TRBV12-3 or TRBV12-4 and TRBJ2-7; no clear D. Trimming pared 5 bases from V and 1 base from J, leaving 9 bases between. This CDR3 is 13 amino acids long.

This clonotype appeared many times. The chain combines TRBV18 with TRBJ1-2; 8 positions agree with TRBD1. CDR1 is KGHSH, CDR2 LQKENI, per germline. Trimming cost V 8 bases and J 4 bases; bases outside gene matches: 6. The CDR3 is made up of 13 amino acids. As DNA, the CDR3 is TGTGCCAGCAGCCCGGACAGGGTCTATGGCTACACCTTC. Translating gives CASSPDRVYGYTF.

The sample holds a few counts of this clonotype. V is TRBV7-2 and J is TRBJ2-5; weak D call: TRBD2 (5 bases). The germline CDR1 and CDR2 sequences are SGHTA and FQGNSA. The CDR3 consists of 15 residues. The ends were cut back, 2 bases at V and 5 bases at J, with 15 bases in the middle. CDR3 bases: TGTGCCAGCAGCTTACAAGAGGGAGTATTTGAGACCCAGTACTTC. Amino acids: CASSLQEGVFETQYF. Drawing the rest from reference TRBV7-2 and TRBJ2-5, the complete variable domain is GAGVSQSPSNKVTEKGKDVELRCDPISGHTALYWYRQSLGQGLEFLIYFQGNSAPDKSGLPSDRFSAERTGGSVSTLTIQRTQQEDSAVYLCASSLQEGVFETQYFGPGTRLLVL.

This clonotype appeared many times. This chain joins TRBV5-5 and TRBJ2-1, with 13 positions matching TRBD2. The CDR3 spans 15 residues. Germline CDR1 is SGHKS and CDR2 is YYEKEE (reference sequence). J gave up 5 bases and V 3 bases, and 2 bases lay outside the gene matches. The CDR3 loop is CASSWGTSGNNEQFF. The CDR3 DNA sequence: TGTGCCAGCAGCTGGGGGACTAGCGGGAACAATGAGCAGTTCTTC.

The chain is built from TRBV11-2 and TRBJ2-5, with D tentatively TRBD2 (5 bases). CDR1 and CDR2 from the germline V gene are SGHAT and FQNNGV. The CDR3 is 14 amino acids. Trimming removed 1 base from V and 4 bases from J, with 10 bases in between. The CDR3 sequence is CASSLAQLAETQYF. The CDR3, as DNA: TGTGCCAGCAGCTTAGCCCAGCTAGCAGAGACCCAGTACTTC.

This clonotype came up a few times. One end of the junction varies from germline; a read error may be responsible. The chain uses TRBV20-1 and TRBJ2-3; 8 bases are shared with TRBD2. This CDR3 contains 17 residues. Germline CDR1 DFQATT, CDR2 SNEGSKA (reference sequence). This chain's CDR3 is CCARDLPGTRGEYTQYF. CDR3 nucleotide sequence: TGCTGTGCTAGAGATCTCCCCGGGACTAGAGGGGAGTATACGCAGTATTTT.

The sample holds a few counts of this clonotype. This chain uses TRBV28 with TRBJ1-3, with D unclear. From germline, CDR1 is MDHEN and CDR2 SYDVKM. Trimming stripped 5 bases from V and 4 bases from J, with 12 bases between. The CDR3 runs to 14 residues. The CDR3: CASSVGILGNTIYF. CDR3 coding DNA: TGTGCCAGCAGTGTAGGGATACTAGGAAACACCATATATTTT.

The gene calls are TRBV5-6 and TRBJ1-2, with D perhaps TRBD1 (5 bases). This CDR3 has 15 residues. CDR1 and CDR2 (germline): SGHDT, YYEEEE. Trimming removed 4 bases from V and 2 bases from J, with 15 bases in between. The CDR3 DNA follows: TGTGCCAGCAGCCCCGAACCGGGGACCAACTATGGCTACACCTTC. Translation gives CASSPEPGTNYGYTF.

This clonotype occurred a few times. The J gene is TRBJ2-5, the V gene TRBV7-2, with TRBD1 identical over 7 bases. The V gene end was trimmed by 4 bases and the J gene end by 4 bases; junction bases not matched to a gene: 6. This CDR3 region has 14 residues. Germline V gene sequence: CDR1 SGHTA, CDR2 FQGNSA. In DNA, the CDR3 is TGTGCCAGCAGCTCTATGACAGGGATAGAGACCCAGTACTTC. Translation gives CASSSMTGIETQYF. The full variable domain, completed using reference TRBV7-2 and TRBJ2-5, is GAGVSQSPSNKVTEKGKDVELRCDPISGHTALYWYRQSLGQGLEFLIYFQGNSAPDKSGLPSDRFSAERTGGSVSTLTIQRTQQEDSAVYLCASSSMTGIETQYFGPGTRLLVL.

This chain joins TRBV5-1 and TRBJ2-5; the match to TRBD2 covers 7 bases. The trim removed 2 bases at V and 3 bases at J, leaving 13 bases unmatched. This CDR3 is 17 amino acids long. Germline V gene data show CDR1 as SGHRS and CDR2 as YFSETQ. CDR3 protein: CASSFGVAAGDEETQYF. The CDR3 DNA sequence: TGCGCCAGCAGCTTTGGGGTTGCCGCGGGAGACGAAGAGACCCAGTACTTC.

As regards this clonotype: A junction end diverges from the germline sequence, so it may reflect a read error. The chain is built from TRBV20-1 and TRBJ1-1, with a possible D match to TRBD1 (6 bases). CDR3 size: 14 residues. CDR1 is DFQATT, CDR2 SNEGSKA, per germline (reference sequence). As DNA, the CDR3 is TGCAGTGCTAGAATGGACAGCGGAAACACTGAAGGTTTCTTT. This encodes CSARMDSGNTEGFF.

This clonotype came up a few times. The chain is built from TRBV20-1 and TRBJ2-7; 7 positions match TRBD2. Germline CDR1 DFQATT, CDR2 SNEGSKA (reference sequence). Trimming took 1 base from V and 5 from J; bases not matched to a gene: 5. CDR3 length equals 13 residues. The CDR3 is CSARAGGGDEQYF. The CDR3 DNA sequence: TGCAGTGCTAGAGCGGGAGGTGGAGACGAGCAGTACTTC.

This clonotype came up a few times. The genes are TRBV7-2 and TRBJ2-7, with 8 bases aligning to TRBD2. Germline V gene sequence: CDR1 SGHTA, CDR2 FQGNSA. The trim removed 3 bases at V and 6 bases at J, leaving 7 bases unmatched. The CDR3 runs to 14 residues. In DNA, the CDR3 is TGTGCCAGCAGCTTTGGAGCGGGAGATACCGAGCAGTACTTC. Its translation is CASSFGAGDTEQYF.

The chain combines TRBV4-3 with TRBJ2-6; D unresolved. Germline CDR1 is LGHNA and CDR2 is YSLEER. The CDR3 loop spans 16 amino acids. Trimming took 0 bases from V and 2 from J, leaving 8 bases between them. CDR3 bases: TGCGCCAGCAGCCAAGAGGCTGTCACTGGGGCCAACGTCCTGACTTTC. Protein sequence: CASSQEAVTGANVLTF.

This clonotype was observed a few times. The CDR3 sequence is CASSLGGAENIQYF. CDR3 coding DNA: TGTGCCAGCAGTTTAGGAGGAGCGGAAAACATTCAGTACTTC. The chain is built from TRBV12-3 or TRBV12-4 and TRBJ2-4; maybe TRBD2 (5 bases). CDR3 length: 14 amino acids. The V end lost 1 base, the J end lost 5 bases, and 9 bases lay between the germline ends.

This clonotype occurred many times. This chain links TRBV5-6 with TRBJ2-1; 7 bases map to TRBD2. CDR1 and CDR2 from the germline V gene are SGHDT and YYEEEE. Losses at the gene ends were 2 bases for V and 7 bases for J; bases not matched to a gene: 9. CDR3 length: 15 amino acids. The CDR3 nucleotides are TGTGCCAGCAGCTTTGGCGGGAGAGTTAAGAATGAGCAGTTCTTC. As protein: CASSFGGRVKNEQFF.

V gene TRBV20-1 combines with J gene TRBJ2-1; TRBD2 matches 11 bases. This CDR3 contains 15 residues. Germline loops: CDR1 DFQATT, CDR2 SNEGSKA (reference sequence). J lost 5 bases, V lost 3 bases, and 6 bases had no gene match. This CDR3 is CSASVGLAADNEQFF. The CDR3 coding sequence is TGCAGTGCTAGCGTGGGACTAGCGGCTGACAATGAGCAGTTCTTC.

CDR3 region: CAISEQGDLYEQYF. CDR3 DNA sequence: TGTGCCATCAGTGAGCAGGGGGACCTCTACGAGCAGTACTTC. This chain joins TRBV10-3 and TRBJ2-7; TRBD1 matches at 7 bases. The CDR3 loop spans 14 amino acids. The germline V gene has CDR1 ENHRY and CDR2 SYGVKD. After removal of 2 bases from V and 3 bases from J, the junction contained 4 bases not matched to a gene.

The V call is TRBV7-8, the J call TRBJ1-1, with TRBD1 as a possible D gene (5 bases). CDR1 and CDR2 (germline): SGHVS, FQNEAQ. The CDR3 loop spans 14 amino acids. V lost 4 bases to trimming and J lost 5 bases, with 14 bases between them. DNA for the CDR3: TGTGCCAGCAGCTCCCGGGTTGGGGGGACTGAAGCTTTCTTT. The encoded protein is CASSSRVGGTEAFF.